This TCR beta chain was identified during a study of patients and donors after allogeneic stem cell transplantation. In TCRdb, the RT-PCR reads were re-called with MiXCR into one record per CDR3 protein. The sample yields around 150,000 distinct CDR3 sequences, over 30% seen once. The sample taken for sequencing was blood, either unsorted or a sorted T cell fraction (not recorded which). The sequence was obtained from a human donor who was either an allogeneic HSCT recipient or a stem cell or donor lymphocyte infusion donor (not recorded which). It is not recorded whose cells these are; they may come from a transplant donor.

This CDR3 reads CASSPHRDISTQYF. The CDR3 DNA sequence: TGTGCCAGCAGTCCCCACCGGGACATAAGTACGCAGTATTTT. The chain uses TRBV28 and TRBJ2-3; the D gene is possibly TRBD1 (6 bases). Trimming took off 5 bases at V and 8 bases at J, with 17 bases between the two ends. The CDR3 runs to 14 residues. Per germline, CDR1 MDHEN and CDR2 SYDVKM.